The 18 T cell receptor beta chains reported below all come from one sample, sequenced in a study of blood T cell repertoires in COVID-19. Sequencing used immunoSEQ multiplex PCR; TCRdb keeps in-frame clones, though not all of them. The sample includes some 110,000 clones, about 80% seen only once; the top ten take roughly 6.2%. Input material: peripheral blood. Receptors were obtained from a man in his 70s with acute or convalescent COVID-19.

Notes on this clone: The junction shows a germline mismatch at one end, possibly a read error. V is TRBV13 and J is TRBJ2-7; 11 bases are a match to TRBD1. Germline CDR1 reads PRHDT; CDR2 reads FYEKMQ (reference sequence). The CDR3 totals 17 residues. The CDR3 DNA reads as TGTGCCAGCAGCTTATTTTCCCTGGACAGGGGGCTTTGGGAGCCGTACTTC. Its protein is CASSLFSLDRGLWEPYF. The full variable domain, with the rest looked up from reference TRBV13 and TRBJ2-7, is AAGVIQSPRHLIKEKRETATLKCYPIPRHDTVYWYQQGPGQDPQFLISFYEKMQSDKGSIPDRFSAQQFSDYHSELNMSSLELGDSALYFCASSLFSLDRGLWEPYFGPGTRLTVT.

This clone was recorded once. The V and J genes are TRBV2 and TRBJ2-1; tentatively, D is TRBD2 (5 bases). Germline assignment: CDR1 SNHLY and CDR2 FYNNEI. This CDR3 has 15 amino acids. V lost 2 bases and J 4 bases, leaving 12 bases between the germline ends. The CDR3 DNA sequence: TGTGCCAGCAGTGAACAGGACTCAACATACAATGAGCAGTTCTTC. Protein product: CASSEQDSTYNEQFF.

The J gene is TRBJ2-5, the V gene TRBV5-4, with TRBD1 as a possible D gene (5 bases). The CDR3 runs to 14 residues. V lost 0 bases and J lost 3, with 9 bases in between. The germline V gene has CDR1 SGHNT and CDR2 YYREEE (reference sequence). The CDR3 DNA reads TGTGCCAGCAGCTTGGCACAGGCCGAAGAGACCCAGTACTTC. Translation: CASSLAQAEETQYF.

The chain uses TRBV6-4 and TRBJ2-5; a possible D gene is TRBD2 (5 bases). Germline V gene lookup returns CDR1 MRHNA and CDR2 SNTAGT. V lost 4 bases to trimming and J lost 5 bases, with 14 bases between them. CDR3 length: 14 residues. CDR3 DNA sequence: TGTGCCAGCAGTGGCCAGCTAAGGGAGGAGACCCAGTACTTC. Its translation: CASSGQLREETQYF.

The chain has TRBV30 and TRBJ2-5; no clear D gene. CDR1 is GTSNPN and CDR2 is SVGIG in the germline V gene (reference sequence). This CDR3 spans 13 amino acids. Trimming cost V 2 bases and J 5 bases, with 12 bases left between them. CDR3 loop: CAWSRSSRETQYF. The CDR3 DNA follows: TGTGCCTGGAGTAGGAGTTCACGGGAGACCCAGTACTTC.

The chain employs TRBV29-1 and TRBJ2-7; D might be TRBD2 (5 bases). The CDR3 runs 11 residues. Per germline, CDR1 SQVTM and CDR2 ANQGSEA. Trimming took off 5 bases at V and 9 bases at J, with 14 bases between the two ends. This CDR3 reads CSVPGPEGQYF. CDR3 coding DNA: TGCAGCGTTCCCGGACCTGAGGGGCAGTACTTC.

This clone was seen once. The chain is built from TRBV3-1 (or the pseudogene TRBV3-2) and TRBJ1-2; D gene ambiguous. Trimming left V 3 bases short and J 4 bases short, with 9 bases between. CDR1 LGHDT and CDR2 YNNKEL come from the germline V gene (reference sequence). CDR3 size: 13 residues. The CDR3 sequence: CASSQPGGYGYTF. The CDR3 DNA is TGTGCCAGCAGCCAGCCAGGAGGCTATGGCTACACCTTC.

The chain links TRBV3-1 (or the pseudogene TRBV3-2) to TRBJ2-7; tentatively, D is TRBD1 (6 bases). There are 13 residues in the CDR3. Trimming removed 4 bases from V and 3 bases from J, with 10 bases in between. Germline V lookup: CDR1 LGHDT, CDR2 YNNKEL (reference sequence). CDR3 amino acids: CASSLGQLYEQYF. In nucleotides, the CDR3 is TGTGCCAGCAGCCTCGGACAGCTCTACGAGCAGTACTTC.

The chain uses TRBV11-2 and TRBJ2-5; no definite D call. The CDR3 consists of 15 residues. Deletions cut 1 base from V and 0 bases from J, with 9 bases between. Germline V CDR1 and CDR2: SGHAT, FQNNGV. The CDR3 protein is CASSLGTMYQETQYF. The CDR3 nucleotides are TGTGCCAGCAGCTTAGGCACAATGTACCAAGAGACCCAGTACTTC.

The CDR3 is CASARGASYEQYF. The CDR3 DNA sequence: TGTGCCAGCGCTCGCGGCGCCTCCTACGAGCAGTACTTC. This chain uses TRBV27 with TRBJ2-7; D gene ambiguous. The CDR3 is made up of 13 amino acids. The germline V and J ends were trimmed by 8 bases and 0 bases, with 11 bases remaining between them. Germline V CDR1 and CDR2: MNHEY, SMNVEV (reference sequence).

The chain carries TRBV5-4 and TRBJ1-2; TRBD1 matches at 10 bases. Germline CDR1 and CDR2: SGHNT and YYREEE (reference sequence). CDR3 length equals 13 residues. J lost 10 bases, V lost 4 bases, and 7 bases had no gene match. CDR3 nucleotide sequence: TGTGCCAGCAGCAGGGGGACAGGGGATTACTACACCTTC. Translated, it gives CASSRGTGDYYTF.

The chain couples TRBV14 to TRBJ2-1; D possibly corresponds to TRBD2 (5 bases). V was cut by 4 bases and J by 1 base, with 11 bases left in between. The germline CDR1 and CDR2 sequences are SGHDN and FVKESK. This CDR3 has 15 amino acids. This CDR3 is CASSLFGGSYNEQFF. CDR3 bases: TGTGCCAGCAGCCTTTTCGGAGGATCCTACAATGAGCAGTTCTTC. Together with reference TRBV14 and TRBJ2-1, the CDR3 gives the full variable domain: EAGVTQFPSHSVIEKGQTVTLRCDPISGHDNLYWYRRVMGKEIKFLLHFVKESKQDESGMPNNRFLAERTGGTYSTLKVQPAELEDSGVYFCASSLFGGSYNEQFFGPGTRLTVL.

The genes are TRBV5-1 and TRBJ1-6, with D perhaps matching TRBD1 (5 bases). This CDR3 has 16 amino acids. The germline CDR1 and CDR2 sequences are SGHRS and YFSETQ. V was cut by 1 base and J by 7 bases, with 15 bases left in between. CDR3 sequence: CASSLSPRERNSPLHF. CDR3 sequence (DNA): TGCGCCAGCAGCTTGTCGCCCAGGGAAAGGAATTCACCCCTCCACTTT. The complete variable domain, with remaining parts taken from reference TRBV5-1 and TRBJ1-6, reads KAGVTQTPRYLIKTRGQQVTLSCSPISGHRSVSWYQQTPGQGLQFLFEYFSETQRNKGNFPGRFSGRQFSNSRSEMNVSTLELGDSALYLCASSLSPRERNSPLHFGNGTRLTVT.

The V gene is TRBV7-2, the J gene TRBJ2-7; tentatively, D is TRBD2 (6 bases). CDR3 length equals 13 residues. Germline V gene lookup returns CDR1 SGHTA and CDR2 FQGNSA. Trimming took 1 base from V and 5 from J, leaving 9 bases between them. The CDR3 here is CASSLERADEQYF. DNA of the CDR3: TGTGCCAGCAGCTTAGAGCGGGCGGACGAGCAGTACTTC.

The rearrangement links TRBV27 to TRBJ2-5; D is ambiguous. CDR3 length: 13 residues. The germline gives CDR1 MNHEY, CDR2 SMNVEV (reference sequence). V lost 3 bases, J lost 1 base, and 6 bases lay in between. The CDR3 region has the DNA TGTGCCAGCAGTTTCGCAGTCCAAGAGACCCAGTACTTC. Amino acid sequence: CASSFAVQETQYF.

This sequence joins TRBV6-5 and TRBJ2-1; 11 bases line up with TRBD1. Looked up from germline, CDR1 is MNHEY and CDR2 is SVGAGI. The CDR3 has 15 amino acids. V gave up 6 bases and J gave up 5 bases; unmatched junction bases: 6. CDR3 DNA sequence: TGTGCCAGCAGAGGGATGGGACAGGGGGACAATGAGCAGTTCTTC. This gives the protein CASRGMGQGDNEQFF.

The chain employs TRBV6-6 and TRBJ2-2; 15 nucleotides line up with TRBD2. Trimming took 5 bases from V and 5 from J; bases not matched to a gene: 15. CDR1 and CDR2 from the germline V gene are MNHNY and SVGAGI (reference sequence). The CDR3 spans 20 residues. CDR3 nucleotide sequence: TGTGCCAGCAGTCCCCGCCTTAGGACTAGCGGGAGGGCCCGAACCGGGGAGCTGTTTTTT. Translated: CASSPRLRTSGRARTGELFF.

This clone occurred many times. CDR3 in DNA: TGTGCCAGCAGTTCCCCCGCGGCGGGGACAGAAAATGGCTACACCTTC. It codes for CASSSPAAGTENGYTF. The chain uses TRBV28 and TRBJ1-2; 7 bases fit TRBD1. Germline CDR1 MDHEN, CDR2 SYDVKM. CDR3 length: 16 amino acids. With 4 bases clipped from V and 6 bases from J, the junction kept 14 bases outside the gene matches.